The clone carrying this T cell receptor (beta chain) was observed a handful of times. The antigen remains unidentified. This CDR3 is 16 amino acids long. The V gene's germline CDR1 is SGHNT and CDR2 YYREEE (reference sequence). The J segment lost 1 base and the V segment lost 4 bases, leaving 8 bases of the junction unmatched. Reverse transcription of all isolated RNA meant that expressed TCRB transcripts were sequenced. Profiled with immunoSEQ multiplex PCR; TCRdb holds only in-frame clones, not every one. The sample shows 300,000 to 350,000 clones, less than 10% of them seen only once. The sample originates from a study of beta chain features in type 1 diabetes. Findings and caveats of the study: Relative to healthy donors, patients appeared to have naive, central memory and Treg TCRB repertoires that were more similar.

The chain uses TRBV5-4 and TRBJ2-1, with 7 positions matching TRBD1. The sequence was obtained from a woman younger than 30 in good health. The sample comprised central memory CD4+ T cells from blood. This chain's CDR3 is CASSPRYRGSYNEQFF. The CDR3 DNA is TGTGCCAGCAGCCCCAGGTACAGGGGATCCTACAATGAGCAGTTCTTC.